Shown below are 22 T cell receptor beta chains from a single sample sequenced in a study of untreated major depressive disorder. Produced via immunoSEQ multiplex PCR; TCRdb's table is partial and in-frame only. The data show approximately 20,000 clones, 87% seen once. Sequencing used CD4+ T cells from PBMCs. Receptors originate from a woman aged 30 to 39 in good health.

This clone was recorded a few times. The chain combines TRBV7-2 with TRBJ1-2, with D unclear. The CDR3 extends over 12 amino acids. Looked up from germline, CDR1 is SGHTA and CDR2 is FQGNSA. Trimming pared 3 bases from V and 0 bases from J, leaving 2 bases between. The CDR3 sequence is CASSLTNYGYTF. The CDR3, as DNA: TGTGCCAGCAGCTTGACTAACTATGGCTACACCTTC. The entire variable domain, with the rest obtained from reference TRBV7-2 and TRBJ1-2, is as follows: GAGVSQSPSNKVTEKGKDVELRCDPISGHTALYWYRQSLGQGLEFLIYFQGNSAPDKSGLPSDRFSAERTGGSVSTLTIQRTQQEDSAVYLCASSLTNYGYTFGSGTRLTVV.

In its sample, this clone was seen once. The chain links TRBV5-1 to TRBJ2-7; D remains ambiguous. The V end lost 1 base, the J end lost 0 bases, and 11 bases lay between the germline ends. This CDR3 has 15 amino acids. Germline V gene data show CDR1 as SGHRS and CDR2 as YFSETQ. CDR3 loop: CASSLSPGNSYEQYF. The CDR3 DNA reads as TGCGCCAGCAGCTTGTCCCCAGGAAACTCCTACGAGCAGTACTTC.

The rearrangement joins TRBV6-4 to TRBJ2-5; no definite D call. V lost 4 bases to trimming and J lost 4 bases, with 10 bases between them. The CDR3 covers 13 residues. CDR1 is MRHNA, CDR2 SNTAGT, per germline. CDR3 in amino acids: CASSGGERETQYF. CDR3 sequence (DNA): TGTGCCAGCAGTGGAGGAGAGAGAGAGACCCAGTACTTC.

This rearrangement joins TRBV5-5 to TRBJ1-2; possibly TRBD1 for D (5 bases). This CDR3 spans 17 amino acids. Germline lookup yields CDR1 SGHKS and CDR2 YYEKEE (reference sequence). The V end lost 2 bases, the J end lost 4 bases, and 21 bases lay between the germline ends. The CDR3 DNA is TGTGCCAGCAGCTTTTCTGACGGGGCCCTAGGTGGCTATGGCTACACCTTC. This gives the protein CASSFSDGALGGYGYTF.

The V and J genes are TRBV11-3 and TRBJ2-1, with 7 positions matching TRBD1. CDR3 size: 15 residues. Germline V gene sequence: CDR1 SGHNT, CDR2 YENEEA. With 3 bases clipped from V and 8 bases from J, the junction kept 10 bases outside the gene matches. In DNA, the CDR3 is TGTGCCAGCAGCTTCCGACAGGGATCGGCGGATGAGCAGTTCTTC. The encoded protein is CASSFRQGSADEQFF.

The gene calls are TRBV7-6 and TRBJ2-2; possibly TRBD1 for D (5 bases). Germline V CDR1 and CDR2: SGHVS, FNYEAQ. The CDR3 is 15 amino acids. The V and J ends lost 4 bases and 1 base respectively, with 10 bases between them. CDR3 region: CASSSRVWNTGELFF. The CDR3 coding sequence is TGTGCCAGCAGCTCCAGGGTTTGGAACACCGGGGAGCTGTTTTTT.

The J gene is TRBJ1-1, the V gene TRBV23-1, with 7 positions matching TRBD1. TRBV23-1 is identified as an open reading frame with a role that is uncertain. The CDR3 consists of 13 residues. Trimming removed 7 bases from V and 5 bases from J; junction bases left unmatched: 7. CDR3 sequence (DNA): TGCGCCAGCACCCGAGACAGGGAGACTGAAGCTTTCTTT. Amino acids: CASTRDRETEAFF.

This clone was picked up a small number of times. J is TRBJ2-1 and V is TRBV6-5; the match to TRBD1 covers 10 bases. The CDR3 is 15 residues long. Germline V CDR1 and CDR2: MNHEY, SVGAGI. With V trimmed by 6 bases and J by 3 bases, 5 bases remained unmatched. The chain's CDR3 is CASRLGQGNYNEQFF. CDR3 coding DNA: TGTGCCAGCAGGCTGGGACAGGGGAACTACAATGAGCAGTTCTTC.

The gene calls are TRBV7-6 and TRBJ2-7; tentatively, D is TRBD1 (5 bases). Per germline, CDR1 SGHVS and CDR2 FNYEAQ. The length of the CDR3 is 12 residues. Trimming took off 4 bases at V and 3 bases at J, with 7 bases between the two ends. CDR3 residues: CASSSTGYEQYF. The CDR3 DNA reads as TGTGCCAGCAGCTCTACAGGCTACGAGCAGTACTTC.

The V call is TRBV28, the J call TRBJ1-4, with D unresolved. CDR1 is MDHEN and CDR2 is SYDVKM in the germline V gene. Trimming took 6 bases from V and 12 from J, leaving 11 bases between them. There are 11 residues in the CDR3. CDR3 region: CASSHTWELFF. CDR3 coding DNA: TGTGCCAGCAGCCACACATGGGAACTGTTTTTT.

The chain links TRBV5-1 to TRBJ2-7; 8 nucleotides match TRBD2. The J segment lost 0 bases and the V segment lost 3 bases, leaving 11 bases of the junction unmatched. The germline gives CDR1 SGHRS, CDR2 YFSETQ. The CDR3 is 17 amino acids. CDR3 nucleotide sequence: TGCGCCAGCAGCTGGTATGGCGGGGGGATGGTCTCCTACGAGCAGTACTTC. It specifies CASSWYGGGMVSYEQYF.

V is TRBV19 and J is TRBJ1-4, with a possible D match to TRBD1 (6 bases). Germline V gene data show CDR1 as LNHDA and CDR2 as SQIVND (reference sequence). V lost 4 bases and J 5 bases, leaving 14 bases between the germline ends. The CDR3 has 15 residues. CDR3 bases: TGTGCCAGTAGTAGGGGGGGCCGGGCCAATGAAAAACTGTTTTTT. This encodes CASSRGGRANEKLFF.

The CDR3 region is CASRTHGAVGETQYF. The CDR3, as DNA: TGTGCCAGCAGGACTCACGGTGCGGTGGGAGAGACCCAGTACTTC. The genes are TRBV6-5 and TRBJ2-5, with D unresolved. CDR1 is MNHEY and CDR2 is SVGAGI in the germline V gene. This CDR3 region has 15 residues. The V end lost 6 bases, the J end lost 4 bases, and 18 bases lay between the germline ends.

This clone is a singleton in its sample. The gene calls are TRBV7-2 and TRBJ1-2; D not resolved. Germline V CDR1 and CDR2: SGHTA, FQGNSA. The CDR3 is 17 amino acids. The V end lost 0 bases, the J end lost 2 bases, and 16 bases lay between the germline ends. CDR3 DNA: TGTGCCAGCAGCTTAGCGGGGAGGGTGTCGCCCAACTATGGCTACACCTTC. Translation gives CASSLAGRVSPNYGYTF.

The J gene is TRBJ1-3, the V gene TRBV15; D possibly corresponds to TRBD1 (6 bases). The germline V gene encodes CDR1 LNHNV and CDR2 YYDKDF (reference sequence). Trimming took off 0 bases at V and 4 bases at J, with 10 bases between the two ends. The CDR3 is made up of 15 amino acids. The CDR3 sequence is CATSRDPGEGNTIYF. CDR3 DNA sequence: TGTGCCACCAGCAGAGATCCAGGGGAAGGAAACACCATATATTTT.

This chain links TRBV5-1 with TRBJ2-7; D unresolved. Per germline, CDR1 SGHRS and CDR2 YFSETQ. This CDR3 is 13 amino acids long. V was trimmed by 1 base and J by 6 bases, leaving 11 bases between them. CDR3 nucleotide sequence: TGCGCCAGCAGCTTGAGAAAGGGTACCGAGCAGTACTTC. Translated: CASSLRKGTEQYF.

This rearrangement joins TRBV7-2 to TRBJ2-2; the match to TRBD1 covers 7 bases. The CDR3 consists of 13 residues. The V segment lost 4 bases and the J segment 6 bases; nucleotides outside the gene matches: 2. Germline CDR1 reads SGHTA; CDR2 reads FQGNSA. The CDR3 is CASSSRGPGELFF. The CDR3 nucleotides are TGTGCCAGCAGCTCAAGGGGGCCCGGGGAGCTGTTTTTT.

Only a few counts were recorded for this clone. The V and J genes are TRBV28 and TRBJ1-1; D not certain. Germline loops: CDR1 MDHEN, CDR2 SYDVKM. The CDR3 is 15 residues long. V lost 4 bases and J lost 0, with 12 bases in between. The CDR3: CASSSPGRLNTEAFF. The CDR3 nucleotides read TGTGCCAGCAGTTCTCCGGGGAGATTGAACACTGAAGCTTTCTTT.

The CDR3 coding sequence is TGCAGTGCTGATAGCGGGGGTGGCTACACCTTC. Its translation is CSADSGGGYTF. The chain joins TRBV20-1 to TRBJ1-2; D might be TRBD1 (5 bases). Germline CDR1 DFQATT, CDR2 SNEGSKA (reference sequence). This CDR3 comprises 11 residues. Trimming pared 5 bases from V and 7 bases from J, leaving 11 bases between.

This clone came up once. The chain has TRBV29-1 and TRBJ1-2; D gene ambiguous. Germline assignment: CDR1 SQVTM and CDR2 ANQGSEA. V lost 4 bases to trimming and J lost 7 bases, with 10 bases between them. This CDR3 has 11 amino acids. CDR3 in amino acids: CSVGRGPGYTF. CDR3 coding DNA: TGCAGCGTTGGTAGAGGACCTGGCTACACCTTC. The whole variable domain, remainder taken from reference TRBV29-1 and TRBJ1-2, is SAVISQKPSRDICQRGTSLTIQCQVDSQVTMMFWYRQQPGQSLTLIATANQGSEATYESGFVIDKFPISRPNLTFSTLTVSNMSPEDSSIYLCSVGRGPGYTFGSGTRLTVV.

This chain uses TRBV7-9 with TRBJ2-1; D might be TRBD2 (6 bases). The V gene lost 1 base and the J gene lost 7 bases, with 14 bases spanning the gap. This CDR3 has 15 amino acids. The germline gives CDR1 SEHNR, CDR2 FQNEAQ (reference sequence). The CDR3 DNA follows: TGTGCCAGCAGCTTAGGCGGGGTCCCCGAGAATGAGCAGTTCTTC. The encoded protein is CASSLGGVPENEQFF. Drawing the rest from reference TRBV7-9 and TRBJ2-1, the complete variable domain is DTGVSQNPRHKITKRGQNVTFRCDPISEHNRLYWYRQTLGQGPEFLTYFQNEAQLEKSRLLSDRFSAERPKGSFSTLEIQRTEQGDSAMYLCASSLGGVPENEQFFGPGTRLTVL.

The rearrangement uses TRBV28 and TRBJ2-7, with D tentatively TRBD1 (6 bases). Trimming stripped 4 bases from V and 3 bases from J, with 22 bases between. Germline CDR1 reads MDHEN; CDR2 reads SYDVKM. The CDR3 spans 17 residues. The CDR3 region has the DNA TGTGCCAGCAGTTCCGGGACATTTTCGACCCCCCACTACGAGCAGTACTTC. It yields the protein CASSSGTFSTPHYEQYF.